A selection of T cell receptor beta chains follows, all from one sample in a study of cytomegalovirus exposure and HLA in healthy donors. The table came from immunoSEQ multiplex PCR; TCRdb's copy has only in-frame clones and leaves some out. The sample includes 100,000 or so clones, approximately 70% of them seen just once. The specimen sequenced was PBMCs. These receptor sequences come from a man aged 25-45 years in good health and CMV-seronegative. Both conserved end residues are part of each CDR3. Fields, in order: V gene, CDR3 length, clone size, D gene, J gene, CDR3 protein, CDR3 DNA. A D gene is named only where the DNA matches it firmly. Size is omitted from some rows. Given values are once, few, many or a class for expanded clones.

TRBV6-6	14	.	TRBD2	TRBJ2-1	CASSLTGTSNEQFF	TGTGCCAGCAGTCTCACCGGGACTAGCAATGAGCAGTTCTTC
TRBV19	15	once	.	TRBJ2-7	CASTNPGTSPYEQYF	TGTGCCAGTACCAATCCAGGAACTTCGCCCTACGAGCAGTACTTC
TRBV28	15	.	TRBD1	TRBJ1-2	CASSLYRTGVGSYTF	TGTGCCAGCAGTTTATACAGGACAGGGGTTGGGAGCTACACCTTC
TRBV6-1	15	.	TRBD1	TRBJ2-2	CASSGRTGWAGELFF	TGTGCCAGCAGTGGCCGGACAGGGTGGGCCGGGGAGCTGTTTTTT
TRBV5-1	15	.	.	TRBJ2-5	CASSLFTGSGETQYF	TGCGCCAGCAGCTTGTTTACAGGGAGCGGAGAGACCCAGTACTTC
TRBV5-6	15	.	.	TRBJ2-7	CASSLVYSSSLEQYF	TGTGCCAGCAGCTTGGTTTACAGCTCTTCCCTCGAGCAGTACTTC
TRBV7-2	14	once	.	TRBJ2-7	CASSFGPSPYEQYF	TGTGCCAGCAGCTTTGGGCCCAGCCCCTACGAGCAGTACTTC
TRBV9	19	.	TRBD2	TRBJ2-7	CASSLTAGGASGSRNEQYF	TGTGCCAGCAGCCTTACCGCGGGAGGTGCTAGCGGGAGTCGCAACGAGCAGTACTTC
TRBV7-9	12	.	.	TRBJ1-4	CASSGLNEKLFF	TGTGCCAGCAGCGGGCTTAATGAAAAACTGTTTTTT
TRBV28	15	.	.	TRBJ1-5	CATLKGLYSNQPQHF	TGTGCCACGCTCAAAGGACTCTATAGCAATCAGCCCCAGCATTTT
TRBV7-3	17	.	.	TRBJ2-7	CASSLRIAQGTVYEQYF	TGTGCCAGCAGCTTAAGGATAGCTCAGGGGACGGTCTACGAGCAGTACTTC
TRBV5-4	16	.	TRBD2	TRBJ2-7	CASSLGASGTIYEQYF	TGTGCCAGCAGCTTGGGTGCTAGCGGGACTATTTACGAGCAGTACTTC
TRBV13	15	few	TRBD1	TRBJ1-2	CASSSKDRGARGYTF	TGTGCCAGCAGCTCCAAGGACAGGGGGGCGCGTGGCTACACCTTC
TRBV7-9	16	few	.	TRBJ1-4	CASGAGGSATNEKLFF	TGTGCCAGTGGAGCCGGGGGATCGGCAACTAATGAAAAACTGTTTTTT
TRBV5-1	13	.	TRBD1	TRBJ2-5	CASASQGRETQYF	TGCGCCAGCGCCTCACAGGGGCGGGAGACCCAGTACTTC
TRBV5-4	14	.	TRBD2	TRBJ2-7	CASSLASGSDEQYF	TGTGCCAGCAGCTTGGCTAGCGGGAGTGACGAGCAGTACTTC
TRBV25-1	15	.	.	TRBJ2-3	CASSDWQGNTDTQYF	TGTGCCAGCAGTGACTGGCAGGGGAACACAGATACGCAGTATTTT
TRBV19	15	.	.	TRBJ2-7	CASSPGWGSPYEQYF	TGTGCCAGTAGTCCCGGATGGGGCAGTCCCTACGAGCAGTACTTC
TRBV5-4	17	.	TRBD1	TRBJ2-2	CASSAGTGNRNTGELFF	TGTGCCAGCAGCGCGGGGACAGGTAACCGGAACACCGGGGAGCTGTTTTTT
TRBV7-2	17	.	.	TRBJ1-2	CASSLVVQGSENYGYTF	TGTGCCAGCAGCTTAGTGGTCCAGGGGAGTGAGAACTATGGCTACACCTTC
TRBV19	12	once	.	TRBJ1-5	CASTGSNQPQHF	TGTGCCAGCACAGGCAGCAATCAGCCCCAGCATTTT
TRBV6-1	21	.	.	TRBJ2-3	CASSEGSWPLFSAGQSDTQYF	TGTGCCAGCAGTGAAGGTTCCTGGCCCCTGTTTTCTGCGGGGCAGTCAGATACGCAGTATTTT
TRBV7-8	16	.	TRBD2	TRBJ2-3	CASSLNSGRGTDTQYF	TGTGCCAGCAGCTTAAATAGCGGGAGGGGGACAGATACGCAGTATTTT
TRBV7-9	17	.	.	TRBJ1-4	CASSIQTGIGTNEKLFF	TGTGCCAGCAGCATACAAACAGGGATCGGAACTAATGAAAAACTGTTTTTT
TRBV15	13	.	.	TRBJ2-5	CATSRGQLETQYF	TGTGCCACCAGCAGAGGACAGTTAGAGACCCAGTACTTC
TRBV7-9	11	.	.	TRBJ1-2	CASSLGQEGTF	TGTGCCAGCAGCTTAGGACAGGAAGGCACCTTC
TRBV7-9	18	few	TRBD2	TRBJ2-7	CASSTTPGLAGASYEQYF	TGTGCCAGCAGCACCACACCGGGACTAGCGGGTGCGTCCTACGAGCAGTACTTC
TRBV28	16	.	.	TRBJ2-3	CASSSSTDSRGDTQYF	TGTGCCAGCAGTTCGTCGACGGACAGCAGGGGAGATACGCAGTATTTT
TRBV5-1	16	.	.	TRBJ1-3	CASSLGQRISGNTIYF	TGCGCCAGCAGCTTGGGACAGAGAATCTCTGGAAACACCATATATTTT
TRBV4-3	13	few	.	TRBJ2-7	CASSQEVDSGRYF	TGCGCCAGCAGCCAAGAGGTCGATTCTGGGCGGTACTTC
TRBV19	19	.	.	TRBJ1-1	CASSILPDSYRPENTEAFF	TGTGCCAGTAGTATACTTCCTGACAGTTACCGTCCAGAAAACACTGAAGCTTTCTTT
TRBV7-2	16	.	.	TRBJ1-2	CASSGRAGSLSYGYTF	TGTGCCAGCAGCGGACGTGCGGGTAGTCTGTCCTATGGCTACACCTTC
TRBV5-5	13	.	.	TRBJ2-4	CASSFSGENIQYF	TGTGCCAGCAGCTTCTCAGGGGAAAACATTCAGTACTTC
TRBV18	16	.	TRBD1	TRBJ2-4	CASSDSGQAAKNSQYF	TGTGCCAGCTCAGATTCAGGACAGGCGGCCAAAAACAGTCAGTACTTC
TRBV2	16	once	.	TRBJ2-3	CASSTRSAKLTNTQYF	TGTGCCAGCAGTACTCGGTCCGCCAAATTAACCAATACGCAGTATTTT
TRBV7-3	14	.	.	TRBJ2-1	CASSGGSNYNEQFF	TGTGCCAGCAGTGGGGGGAGTAATTACAATGAGCAGTTCTTC
TRBV7-2	18	.	TRBD1	TRBJ2-7	CASRGGRGQGLSSYEQYF	TGTGCCAGCAGGGGGGGAAGGGGACAGGGCTTGAGCTCCTACGAGCAGTACTTC
TRBV6-1	16	once	TRBD2	TRBJ2-1	CASSAQLAGWGNEQFF	TGTGCCAGCAGTGCGCAACTAGCGGGCTGGGGGAATGAGCAGTTCTTC
TRBV5-1	15	.	TRBD1	TRBJ2-5	CASSTGQGGKETQYF	TGCGCCAGCAGCACGGGACAGGGAGGCAAGGAGACCCAGTACTTC
TRBV7-6	14	.	TRBD1	TRBJ1-1	CASSLRQGNTEAFF	TGTGCCAGCAGTCTAAGACAGGGGAACACTGAAGCTTTCTTT
TRBV19	14	.	TRBD1	TRBJ1-2	CASSRTGSHYGYTF	TGTGCCAGTAGTAGGACAGGGTCCCACTATGGCTACACCTTC
TRBV28	15	few	.	TRBJ2-5	CASSPSRGGVVTQYF	TGTGCCAGCAGCCCTAGTCGGGGCGGGGTAGTGACCCAGTACTTC
TRBV2	18	.	TRBD2	TRBJ2-1	CASSESLLAGGSYNEQFF	TGTGCCAGCAGTGAATCCCTTCTAGCGGGAGGGAGCTACAATGAGCAGTTCTTC
TRBV11-3	13	few	.	TRBJ2-5	CASSRGNLETQYF	TGTGCCAGCAGCAGGGGGAATTTAGAGACCCAGTACTTC
TRBV2	17	.	TRBD2	TRBJ2-1	CASSESLRASGTNEQFF	TGTGCCAGCAGTGAAAGTCTCCGGGCTAGCGGGACGAATGAGCAGTTCTTC
TRBV30	12	.	TRBD1	TRBJ2-7	CALQGELGEQYF	TGTGCCTTACAGGGGGAGCTAGGCGAGCAGTACTTC
TRBV15	14	.	TRBD1	TRBJ1-2	CATSNRGHNPGYTF	TGTGCCACCAGCAACAGGGGTCATAATCCTGGCTACACCTTC
TRBV14	16	once	TRBD1	TRBJ2-5	CASSRGTGEPQETQYF	TGTGCCAGCAGCCGGGGGACAGGGGAACCGCAAGAGACCCAGTACTTC
TRBV5-1	15	.	TRBD2	TRBJ2-1	CASSFLAGGPNEQFF	TGCGCCAGCAGCTTCTTAGCGGGAGGGCCCAATGAGCAGTTCTTC
TRBV14	15	.	.	TRBJ2-1	CASSPSFSGANEQFF	TGTGCCAGCAGCCCTTCCTTCTCAGGGGCCAATGAGCAGTTCTTC
TRBV2	16	.	.	TRBJ1-1	CASSSDVGGMNTEAFF	TGTGCCAGCAGCTCTGACGTGGGCGGGATGAACACTGAAGCTTTCTTT
TRBV7-8	17	.	.	TRBJ2-6	CASSIVMTGPGANGLTF	TGTGCCAGCAGCATCGTTATGACAGGCCCCGGGGCCAACGGCCTGACTTTC
TRBV4-1	16	.	TRBD1	TRBJ1-5	CASSPRQGNSNQPQHF	TGCGCCAGCAGCCCCAGACAGGGCAATAGCAATCAGCCCCAGCATTTT
TRBV2	14	.	TRBD1	TRBJ1-5	CASSKRQGNQPQHF	TGTGCCAGCAGCAAAAGACAGGGTAACCAGCCCCAGCATTTT